The rows below give T cell receptor beta chains drawn from one sample of a study of cytomegalovirus exposure and HLA in healthy donors. Here immunoSEQ multiplex PCR was the method, and the copy in TCRdb shows in-frame clones only, minus some. The sample carries tens of thousands of clones, approximately 64% recorded once. Sequenced: PBMCs. The source of these receptors is a boy between 10 and 17 years old in good health and CMV-seropositive. Each CDR3 is given with its conserved first and last residue. The D gene is left open where the match is weak. The size field is filled for only some rows; it gives once, few, many or a size class.

v_call: TRBV30; cdr3_length: 15; j_call: TRBJ1-2; d_call: .; clone_size: .; cdr3_aa: CAWSPENREGYGYTF; cdr3_nt: TGTGCCTGGAGCCCAGAAAACAGGGAAGGCTATGGCTACACCTTC
v_call: TRBV7-8; cdr3_length: 14; j_call: TRBJ1-3; d_call: .; clone_size: .; cdr3_aa: CASSLRGIGNTIYF; cdr3_nt: TGTGCCAGCAGCTTACGCGGGATCGGAAACACCATATATTTT
v_call: TRBV15; cdr3_length: 15; j_call: TRBJ1-2; d_call: .; clone_size: .; cdr3_aa: CATSREQDGIGGYTF; cdr3_nt: TGTGCCACCAGCAGAGAGCAGGATGGCATTGGTGGCTACACCTTC
v_call: TRBV11-2; cdr3_length: 16; j_call: TRBJ2-3; d_call: .; clone_size: .; cdr3_aa: CASSLGKGGGTDTQYF; cdr3_nt: TGTGCCAGCAGCTTAGGGAAAGGGGGGGGCACAGATACGCAGTATTTT
v_call: TRBV9; cdr3_length: 17; j_call: TRBJ2-3; d_call: TRBD2; clone_size: once; cdr3_aa: CASSGGGLAGRTDTQYF; cdr3_nt: TGTGCCAGCAGCGGGGGGGGACTAGCGGGACGGACAGATACGCAGTATTTT
v_call: TRBV18; cdr3_length: 15; j_call: TRBJ2-6; d_call: .; clone_size: .; cdr3_aa: CASSPDSSGANVLTF; cdr3_nt: TGTGCCAGCTCACCCGACAGCTCTGGGGCCAACGTCCTGACTTTC
v_call: TRBV4-2; cdr3_length: 15; j_call: TRBJ2-5; d_call: .; clone_size: .; cdr3_aa: CASSQEPGYPETQYF; cdr3_nt: TGTGCCAGCAGCCAAGAACCAGGTTACCCGGAGACCCAGTACTTC
v_call: TRBV2; cdr3_length: 13; j_call: TRBJ2-2; d_call: TRBD1; clone_size: .; cdr3_aa: CASRGQLTGELFF; cdr3_nt: TGTGCCAGCAGGGGACAGCTCACCGGGGAGCTGTTTTTT
v_call: TRBV29-1; cdr3_length: 15; j_call: TRBJ2-1; d_call: .; clone_size: .; cdr3_aa: CSVEFGRERLGEQFF; cdr3_nt: TGCAGCGTTGAATTCGGCAGGGAAAGGCTGGGTGAGCAGTTCTTC
v_call: TRBV5-1; cdr3_length: 14; j_call: TRBJ2-5; d_call: .; clone_size: .; cdr3_aa: CASSLGGLGETQYF; cdr3_nt: TGCGCCAGCAGCTTGGGGGGGCTCGGAGAGACCCAGTACTTC
v_call: TRBV4-2; cdr3_length: 14; j_call: TRBJ1-2; d_call: .; clone_size: .; cdr3_aa: CASSPETGNYGYTF; cdr3_nt: TGTGCCAGCAGTCCTGAGACGGGGAACTATGGCTACACCTTC
v_call: TRBV6-5; cdr3_length: 15; j_call: TRBJ1-4; d_call: TRBD1; clone_size: few; cdr3_aa: CASSFAGTADEKLFF; cdr3_nt: TGTGCCAGCAGTTTCGCCGGGACAGCGGATGAAAAACTGTTTTTT
v_call: TRBV7-8; cdr3_length: 13; j_call: TRBJ2-5; d_call: .; clone_size: .; cdr3_aa: CASSLAGGETQYF; cdr3_nt: TGTGCCAGCAGCTTAGCAGGGGGAGAGACCCAGTACTTC
v_call: TRBV5-1; cdr3_length: 16; j_call: TRBJ1-4; d_call: TRBD1; clone_size: .; cdr3_aa: CASSLVTGQRNEKLFF; cdr3_nt: TGCGCCAGCAGCTTGGTGACGGGACAGAGGAATGAAAAACTGTTTTTT
v_call: TRBV27; cdr3_length: 13; j_call: TRBJ1-2; d_call: .; clone_size: .; cdr3_aa: CASTPGGSVSYTF; cdr3_nt: TGTGCCAGCACCCCCGGGGGGAGCGTCTCCTACACCTTC
v_call: TRBV7-9; cdr3_length: 12; j_call: TRBJ1-1; d_call: TRBD1; clone_size: .; cdr3_aa: CSSRGTGFEAFF; cdr3_nt: TGTTCCAGCAGAGGGACAGGGTTTGAAGCTTTCTTT
v_call: TRBV5-4; cdr3_length: 13; j_call: TRBJ2-7; d_call: .; clone_size: .; cdr3_aa: CASSLANSGGQYF; cdr3_nt: TGTGCCAGCAGCTTGGCCAACAGTGGAGGGCAGTACTTC
v_call: TRBV5-6; cdr3_length: 15; j_call: TRBJ2-7; d_call: .; clone_size: .; cdr3_aa: CASSLVLQASYEQYF; cdr3_nt: TGTGCCAGCAGCTTGGTTCTTCAGGCGTCCTACGAGCAGTACTTC
v_call: TRBV7-9; cdr3_length: 12; j_call: TRBJ2-7; d_call: .; clone_size: .; cdr3_aa: CSSSTDINEQYF; cdr3_nt: TGTTCCAGCAGCACTGATATCAACGAGCAGTACTTC
v_call: TRBV7-8; cdr3_length: 16; j_call: TRBJ2-3; d_call: TRBD2; clone_size: .; cdr3_aa: CASSLGAGGVSDTQYF; cdr3_nt: TGTGCCAGCAGCTTAGGAGCGGGGGGTGTATCAGATACGCAGTATTTT
v_call: TRBV7-9; cdr3_length: 13; j_call: TRBJ1-2; d_call: .; clone_size: .; cdr3_aa: CASGPGGPGGYTF; cdr3_nt: TGTGCCAGCGGCCCAGGAGGGCCGGGAGGCTACACCTTC
v_call: TRBV20-1; cdr3_length: 11; j_call: TRBJ2-5; d_call: .; clone_size: .; cdr3_aa: CSAQGLRAQYF; cdr3_nt: TGCAGTGCCCAGGGGCTAAGGGCCCAGTACTTC
v_call: TRBV5-3; cdr3_length: 16; j_call: TRBJ2-7; d_call: .; clone_size: .; cdr3_aa: CARSCPIRERSYEQYF; cdr3_nt: TGTGCCAGAAGCTGCCCCATACGGGAGAGGTCCTACGAGCAGTACTTC
v_call: TRBV2; cdr3_length: 13; j_call: TRBJ2-7; d_call: TRBD2; clone_size: .; cdr3_aa: CASTPGLACEQYF; cdr3_nt: TGTGCCAGCACCCCGGGACTAGCATGCGAGCAGTACTTC
v_call: TRBV20-1; cdr3_length: 11; j_call: TRBJ1-1; d_call: .; clone_size: .; cdr3_aa: CSARDDREAFF; cdr3_nt: TGCAGTGCTAGGGACGACAGGGAAGCTTTCTTT
v_call: TRBV7-6; cdr3_length: 13; j_call: TRBJ2-7; d_call: .; clone_size: .; cdr3_aa: CASSSLTGNEQYF; cdr3_nt: TGTGCCAGCAGCTCTCTTACAGGGAACGAGCAGTACTTC
v_call: TRBV4-3; cdr3_length: 15; j_call: TRBJ2-1; d_call: .; clone_size: .; cdr3_aa: CASSQGAGLSNEQFF; cdr3_nt: TGCGCCAGCAGCCAGGGTGCGGGGCTCTCAAATGAGCAGTTCTTC
v_call: TRBV27; cdr3_length: 14; j_call: TRBJ2-1; d_call: TRBD2; clone_size: .; cdr3_aa: CASGTSVKKNEQFF; cdr3_nt: TGTGCCAGCGGGACTAGCGTCAAAAAGAATGAGCAGTTCTTC
v_call: TRBV4-2; cdr3_length: 15; j_call: TRBJ2-3; d_call: TRBD2; clone_size: .; cdr3_aa: CASSQYGGAADTQYF; cdr3_nt: TGTGCCAGCAGCCAGTACGGGGGGGCAGCAGATACGCAGTATTTT
v_call: TRBV18; cdr3_length: 14; j_call: TRBJ2-7; d_call: TRBD2; clone_size: once; cdr3_aa: CASSPGGGDYEQYF; cdr3_nt: TGTGCCAGCTCACCGGGCGGGGGGGACTACGAGCAGTACTTC
v_call: TRBV5-1; cdr3_length: 15; j_call: TRBJ2-2; d_call: .; clone_size: .; cdr3_aa: CASSLAGSGTGELFF; cdr3_nt: TGCGCCAGCAGCTTGGCGGGGAGTGGTACCGGGGAGCTGTTTTTT
v_call: TRBV30; cdr3_length: 15; j_call: TRBJ2-1; d_call: TRBD2; clone_size: .; cdr3_aa: CAWEKRGGIRNEQFF; cdr3_nt: TGTGCCTGGGAGAAGCGGGGGGGCATACGTAATGAGCAGTTCTTC
v_call: TRBV30; cdr3_length: 15; j_call: TRBJ2-1; d_call: TRBD2; clone_size: .; cdr3_aa: CAWSWTSGPYNEQFF; cdr3_nt: TGTGCCTGGAGTTGGACTAGCGGACCCTACAATGAGCAGTTCTTC
v_call: TRBV9; cdr3_length: 13; j_call: TRBJ2-3; d_call: TRBD2; clone_size: .; cdr3_aa: CASQRGDTDTQYF; cdr3_nt: TGTGCCAGCCAGCGGGGGGACACAGATACGCAGTATTTT
v_call: TRBV5-1; cdr3_length: 14; j_call: TRBJ2-1; d_call: .; clone_size: .; cdr3_aa: CASSTGTSDNEQFF; cdr3_nt: TGCGCCAGCAGTACCGGGACATCTGACAATGAGCAGTTCTTC
v_call: TRBV7-9; cdr3_length: 17; j_call: TRBJ2-3; d_call: TRBD2; clone_size: .; cdr3_aa: CASSSGTSGISTDTQYF; cdr3_nt: TGTGCCAGCAGCTCCGGGACTAGCGGGATTAGCACAGATACGCAGTATTTT
v_call: TRBV6-1; cdr3_length: 15; j_call: TRBJ1-5; d_call: TRBD1; clone_size: .; cdr3_aa: CASIRQGSPNQPQHF; cdr3_nt: TGTGCCAGCATTCGACAGGGGAGCCCCAATCAGCCCCAGCATTTT
v_call: TRBV7-2; cdr3_length: 13; j_call: TRBJ2-7; d_call: .; clone_size: .; cdr3_aa: CASSFSDRNEQYF; cdr3_nt: TGTGCCAGCAGCTTCTCCGACAGGAACGAGCAGTACTTC
v_call: TRBV11-2; cdr3_length: 13; j_call: TRBJ2-7; d_call: .; clone_size: .; cdr3_aa: CASSLYGQGEQYF; cdr3_nt: TGTGCCAGCAGCTTATACGGGCAGGGGGAGCAGTACTTC
v_call: TRBV7-2; cdr3_length: 13; j_call: TRBJ1-4; d_call: .; clone_size: few; cdr3_aa: CASSLSRNEKLFF; cdr3_nt: TGTGCCAGCAGCTTAAGCAGGAATGAAAAACTGTTTTTT
v_call: TRBV6-5; cdr3_length: 16; j_call: TRBJ2-7; d_call: TRBD1; clone_size: .; cdr3_aa: CASSYVPPGQGYEQYF; cdr3_nt: TGTGCCAGCAGTTACGTGCCCCCCGGACAGGGCTACGAGCAGTACTTC